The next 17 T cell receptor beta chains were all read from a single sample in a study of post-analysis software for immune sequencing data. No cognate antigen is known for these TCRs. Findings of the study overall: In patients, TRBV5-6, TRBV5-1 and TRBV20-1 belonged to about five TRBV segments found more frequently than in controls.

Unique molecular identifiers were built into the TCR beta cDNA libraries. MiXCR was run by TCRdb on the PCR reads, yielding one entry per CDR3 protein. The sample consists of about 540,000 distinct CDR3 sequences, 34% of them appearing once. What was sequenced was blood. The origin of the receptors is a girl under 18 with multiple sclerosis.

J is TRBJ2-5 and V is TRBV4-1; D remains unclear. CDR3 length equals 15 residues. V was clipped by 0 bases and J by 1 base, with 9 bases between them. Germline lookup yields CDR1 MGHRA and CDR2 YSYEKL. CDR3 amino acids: CASSQEGRSQETQYF. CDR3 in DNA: TGCGCCAGCAGCCAAGAAGGTCGCAGCCAAGAGACCCAGTACTTC.

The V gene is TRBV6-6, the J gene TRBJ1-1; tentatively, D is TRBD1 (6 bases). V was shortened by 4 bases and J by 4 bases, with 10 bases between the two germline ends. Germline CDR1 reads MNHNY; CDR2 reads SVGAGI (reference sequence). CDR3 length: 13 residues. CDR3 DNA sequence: TGTGCCAGCAGTTTCAGGGGAAGCACTGAAGCTTTCTTT. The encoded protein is CASSFRGSTEAFF.

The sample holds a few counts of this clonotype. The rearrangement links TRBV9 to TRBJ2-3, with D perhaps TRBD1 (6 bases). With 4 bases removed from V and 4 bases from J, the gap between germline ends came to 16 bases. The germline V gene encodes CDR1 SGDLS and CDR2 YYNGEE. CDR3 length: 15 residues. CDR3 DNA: TGTGCCAGCAGCCCGGGACAAAGACCCTCAGATACGCAGTATTTT. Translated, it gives CASSPGQRPSDTQYF.

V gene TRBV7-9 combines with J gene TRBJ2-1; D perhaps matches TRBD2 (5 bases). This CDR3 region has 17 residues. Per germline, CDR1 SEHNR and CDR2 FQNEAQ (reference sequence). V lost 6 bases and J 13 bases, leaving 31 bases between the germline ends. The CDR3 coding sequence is TGTGCCAGCAGATTCAACCCCCTCCAGAGGAGTGGAGCGGACCAGTTCTTC. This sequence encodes CASRFNPLQRSGADQFF.

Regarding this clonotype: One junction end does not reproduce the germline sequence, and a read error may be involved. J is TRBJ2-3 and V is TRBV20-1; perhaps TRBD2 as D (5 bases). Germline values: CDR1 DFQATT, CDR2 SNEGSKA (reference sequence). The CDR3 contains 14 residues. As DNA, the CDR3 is TGCAGTGCTGGAGACGGGATCGGCACAGATACGCAGTATTTT. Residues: CSAGDGIGTDTQYF.

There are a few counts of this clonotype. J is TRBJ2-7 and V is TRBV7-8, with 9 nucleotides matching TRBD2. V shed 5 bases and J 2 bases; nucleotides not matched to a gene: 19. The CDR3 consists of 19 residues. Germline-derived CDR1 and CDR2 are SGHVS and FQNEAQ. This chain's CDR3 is CASSPRPSGGTRGAYEQYF. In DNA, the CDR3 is TGTGCCAGCAGCCCGCGCCCCAGCGGGGGGACCCGAGGAGCCTACGAGCAGTACTTC.

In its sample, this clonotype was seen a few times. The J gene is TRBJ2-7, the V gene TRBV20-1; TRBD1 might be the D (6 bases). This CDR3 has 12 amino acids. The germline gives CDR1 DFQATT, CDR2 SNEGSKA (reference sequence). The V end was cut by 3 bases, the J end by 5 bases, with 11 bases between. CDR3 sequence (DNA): TGCAGTGCTAGTATCTCAGGGGACGAGCAGTACTTC. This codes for CSASISGDEQYF.

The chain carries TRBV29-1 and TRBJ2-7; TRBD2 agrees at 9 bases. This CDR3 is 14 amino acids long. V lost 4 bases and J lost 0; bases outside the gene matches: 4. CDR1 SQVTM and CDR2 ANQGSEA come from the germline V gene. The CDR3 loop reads CSVASSGTSYEQYF. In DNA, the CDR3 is TGCAGCGTTGCGTCTAGCGGGACCTCCTACGAGCAGTACTTC.

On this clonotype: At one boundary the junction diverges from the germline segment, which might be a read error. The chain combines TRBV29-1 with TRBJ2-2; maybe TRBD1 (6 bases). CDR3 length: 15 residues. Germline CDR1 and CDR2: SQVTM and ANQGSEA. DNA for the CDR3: TGCAGCGTTGAAGATCCAGGGGATAACACCGGGGAGCGGTTTTTT. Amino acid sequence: CSVEDPGDNTGERFF.

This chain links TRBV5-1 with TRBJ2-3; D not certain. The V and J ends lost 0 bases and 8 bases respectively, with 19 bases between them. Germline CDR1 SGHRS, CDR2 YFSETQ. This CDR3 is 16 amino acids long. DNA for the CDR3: TGCGCCAGCAGCTTGGGGGCAGGACGCAGATCGTTTACGCAGTATTTT. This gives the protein CASSLGAGRRSFTQYF.

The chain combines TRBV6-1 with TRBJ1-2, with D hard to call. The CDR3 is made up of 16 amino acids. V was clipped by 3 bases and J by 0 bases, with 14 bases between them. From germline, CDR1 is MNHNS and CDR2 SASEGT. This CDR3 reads CASSEGTSGANYGYTF. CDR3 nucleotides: TGTGCCAGCAGTGAGGGAACTAGTGGGGCTAACTATGGCTACACCTTC.

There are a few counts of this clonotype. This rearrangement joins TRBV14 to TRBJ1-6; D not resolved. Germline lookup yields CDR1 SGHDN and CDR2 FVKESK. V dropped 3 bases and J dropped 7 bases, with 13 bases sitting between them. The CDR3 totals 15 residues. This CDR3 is CASSQREDGNSPLHF. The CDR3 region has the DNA TGTGCCAGCAGCCAGAGGGAGGACGGCAATTCACCCCTCCACTTT.

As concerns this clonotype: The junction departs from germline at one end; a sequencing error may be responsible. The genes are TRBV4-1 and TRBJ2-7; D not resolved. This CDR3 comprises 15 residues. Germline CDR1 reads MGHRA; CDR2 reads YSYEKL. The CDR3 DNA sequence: TGCGTCAGCAGCCAAGCCGGAGTGCCTCTCTACGAGCAGTACTTC. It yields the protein CVSSQAGVPLYEQYF.

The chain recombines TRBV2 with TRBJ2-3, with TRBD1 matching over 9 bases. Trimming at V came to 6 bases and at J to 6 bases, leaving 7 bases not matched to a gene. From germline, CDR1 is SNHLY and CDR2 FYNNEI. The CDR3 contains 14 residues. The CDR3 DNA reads TGTGCCAGCAGCCAGGGACAGGGATGGGATACGCAGTATTTT. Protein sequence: CASSQGQGWDTQYF.

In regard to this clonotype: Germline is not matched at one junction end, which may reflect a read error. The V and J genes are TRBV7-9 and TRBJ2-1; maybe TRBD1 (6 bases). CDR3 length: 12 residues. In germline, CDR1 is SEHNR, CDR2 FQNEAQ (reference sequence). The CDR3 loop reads CASSLRDKEQFF. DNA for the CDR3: TGTGCCAGCAGCCTCCGGGACAAGGAGCAGTTCTTC.

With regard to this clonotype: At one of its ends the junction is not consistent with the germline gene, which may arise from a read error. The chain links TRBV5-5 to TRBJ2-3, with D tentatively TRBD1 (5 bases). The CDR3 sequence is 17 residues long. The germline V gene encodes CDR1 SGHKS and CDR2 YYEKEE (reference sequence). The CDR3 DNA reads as TGTGCCAGCAGCTTGTGGGCAGGGCATGGGAACACAGGTACGCAGTATTTT. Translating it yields CASSLWAGHGNTGTQYF.

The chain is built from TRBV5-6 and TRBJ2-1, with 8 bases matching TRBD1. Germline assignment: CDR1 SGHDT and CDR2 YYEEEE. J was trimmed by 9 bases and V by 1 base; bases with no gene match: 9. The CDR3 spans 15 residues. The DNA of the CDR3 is TGTGCCAGCAGCTTGTTCGGACAGGGTGGCAGTGAGCAGTTCTTC. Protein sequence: CASSLFGQGGSEQFF. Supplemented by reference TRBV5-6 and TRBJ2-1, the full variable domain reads DAGVTQSPTHLIKTRGQQVTLRCSPKSGHDTVSWYQQALGQGPQFIFQYYEEEERQRGNFPDRFSGHQFPNYSSELNVNALLLGDSALYLCASSLFGQGGSEQFFGPGTRLTVL.